This entry lists 11 T cell receptor beta chains sequenced from one sample in a study of OX40 agonist ivuxolimab in advanced cancers. TCRdb's copy holds only in-frame clones and misses some; the assay was immunoSEQ multiplex PCR. The sample includes roughly 89,000 clones, around four fifths of them seen just once. The specimen was CD4+ or CD8+ T cells sorted from blood, collected in a trial of the OX40 agonist ivuxolimab. All receptors derive from an adult with an advanced solid tumor such as melanoma, head and neck, liver or kidney cancer.

The chain couples TRBV11-2 to TRBJ2-5; D unresolved. The CDR3 has 13 amino acids. Germline CDR1 is SGHAT and CDR2 is FQNNGV. V lost 0 bases, J lost 5 bases, and 7 bases lay in between. In DNA, the CDR3 is TGTGCCAGCAGCTTAGATGAAATTGAGACCCAGTACTTC. It encodes CASSLDEIETQYF.

The chain joins TRBV5-1 to TRBJ2-1; TRBD2 agrees at 13 bases. The CDR3 is 19 residues long. J lost 0 bases, V lost 1 base, and 7 bases had no gene match. Germline V gene data show CDR1 as SGHRS and CDR2 as YFSETQ. CDR3 residues: CASSLLPGLAGSSYNEQFF. Here the CDR3 DNA reads TGCGCCAGCAGCTTGCTTCCGGGACTAGCGGGGAGCTCCTACAATGAGCAGTTCTTC.

This rearrangement joins TRBV18 to TRBJ2-5, with D tentatively TRBD1 (7 bases). The CDR3 has 15 residues. Germline V gives CDR1 KGHSH, CDR2 LQKENI. Between the trimmed V and J ends, which lost 2 bases and 4 bases, there was a span of 14 bases. The DNA for the CDR3 is TGTGCCAGCTCACCAACCCCAGGGGGGACAGAGACCCAGTACTTC. Protein sequence: CASSPTPGGTETQYF.

The chain uses TRBV4-1 and TRBJ2-2; possible D gene TRBD2, 6 bases. Trimming removed 4 bases at V and 0 bases at J, with 9 bases between. CDR1 and CDR2 (germline): MGHRA, YSYEKL. The CDR3 is 15 residues long. The CDR3 sequence is CASSLGTSNTGELFF. CDR3 sequence (DNA): TGCGCCAGCAGCCTTGGGACTTCGAACACCGGGGAGCTGTTTTTT.

This sequence joins TRBV28 and TRBJ2-7, with D perhaps TRBD1 (5 bases). CDR3 length equals 12 residues. Looked up from germline, CDR1 is MDHEN and CDR2 is SYDVKM. V was trimmed by 3 bases and J by 9 bases, leaving 12 bases between them. The CDR3 DNA is TGTGCCAGCAGTTTGTTGACAGAAGGGCAGTACTTC. Protein: CASSLLTEGQYF.

This clone occurred a few times. The rearrangement uses TRBV2 and TRBJ1-6; 7 positions agree with TRBD1. The junction had 5 bases not matched to a gene; V was cut back by 9 bases and J by 9 bases. CDR1 is SNHLY and CDR2 is FYNNEI in the germline V gene. The CDR3 loop spans 12 amino acids. This CDR3 is CARQGNSSPLHF. The CDR3, as DNA: TGTGCCAGACAGGGGAACAGTTCACCCCTCCACTTT.

The chain joins TRBV11-2 to TRBJ2-1; 9 bases align to TRBD2. Germline lookup yields CDR1 SGHAT and CDR2 FQNNGV. J was trimmed by 2 bases and V by 5 bases; bases with no gene match: 13. The CDR3 contains 18 residues. The CDR3 sequence: CASSGYGTSRVPYNEQFF. DNA of the CDR3: TGTGCCAGCAGCGGCTACGGGACTAGCAGGGTCCCCTACAATGAGCAGTTCTTC. Supplemented by reference TRBV11-2 and TRBJ2-1, the full variable domain reads EAGVAQSPRYKIIEKRQSVAFWCNPISGHATLYWYQQILGQGPKLLIQFQNNGVVDDSQLPKDRFSAERLKGVDSTLKIQPAKLEDSAVYLCASSGYGTSRVPYNEQFFGPGTRLTVL.

The V and J genes are TRBV5-6 and TRBJ1-6, with D perhaps matching TRBD1 (6 bases). Germline CDR1 reads SGHDT; CDR2 reads YYEEEE. The V end lost 4 bases, the J end lost 7 bases, and 24 bases lay between the germline ends. CDR3 size: 18 residues. The CDR3 reads CASSLGLSKGRGNSPLHF. The CDR3 region has the DNA TGTGCCAGCAGCCTCGGGCTTTCAAAGGGGAGGGGGAATTCACCCCTCCACTTT.

The CDR3: CASSPRQGATLIYGYTF. The DNA of the CDR3 is TGTGCCAGCAGCCCAAGACAGGGGGCTACCTTGATCTATGGCTACACCTTC. J is TRBJ1-2 and V is TRBV9; 10 bases map to TRBD1. V lost 4 bases to trimming and J lost 4 bases; unmatched junction nucleotides: 13. Germline V gene data show CDR1 as SGDLS and CDR2 as YYNGEE. CDR3 length equals 17 residues. The whole variable domain, remainder taken from reference TRBV9 and TRBJ1-2, is DSGVTQTPKHLITATGQRVTLRCSPRSGDLSVYWYQQSLDQGLQFLIQYYNGEERAKGNILERFSAQQFPDLHSELNLSSLELGDSALYFCASSPRQGATLIYGYTFGSGTRLTVV.

This clone has a single count. This chain links TRBV27 with TRBJ2-7; 9 bases agree with TRBD2. The ends lost 1 base at V and 11 bases at J; junction bases unmatched: 6. CDR3 length: 13 residues. Germline V gene lookup returns CDR1 MNHEY and CDR2 SMNVEV (reference sequence). The CDR3 is CASSLYTSGPKYF. CDR3 in DNA: TGTGCCAGCAGTTTATATACTAGCGGGCCCAAGTACTTC.

The chain recombines TRBV28 with TRBJ1-5; TRBD1 is a possible D gene (5 bases). The CDR3 is 13 residues long. The germline V gene has CDR1 MDHEN and CDR2 SYDVKM. The V and J ends lost 3 bases and 6 bases respectively, with 9 bases between them. In DNA form, the CDR3 reads TGTGCCAGCAGTTTGCAGGGAGGTCAGCCCCAGCATTTT. This gives the protein CASSLQGGQPQHF.